The 17 T cell receptor beta chains presented below share a single source sample, sequenced in a study of cytomegalovirus exposure and HLA in healthy donors. This PCR relied on a set of 60 Vbeta primers and 13 Jbeta primers. The table came from immunoSEQ multiplex PCR; TCRdb's copy has only in-frame clones and leaves some out. The sample lists approximately 100,000 clones, 85% seen once, with 6.5% to 8.5% in the top ten. The sequencing sample was made of PBMCs. These receptors were obtained from a man aged 40-49 years in good health and CMV-seropositive.

This clone was recorded once. The chain joins TRBV13 to TRBJ2-3; tentative D call: TRBD2 (6 bases). V dropped 0 bases and J dropped 5 bases, with 15 bases sitting between them. The CDR3 covers 16 residues. Germline V CDR1 and CDR2: PRHDT, FYEKMQ (reference sequence). CDR3 protein: CASSLGGGVSGDTQYF. The DNA of the CDR3 is TGTGCCAGCAGCTTAGGGGGCGGGGTTTCTGGAGATACGCAGTATTTT.

This clone was counted once. CDR3 bases: TGTGCCAGCAGCCAGGACAGGGGCTTCAGCTCCTACAATGAGCAGTTCTTC. This gives the protein CASSQDRGFSSYNEQFF. This chain uses TRBV11-3 with TRBJ2-1, with 9 bases identical to TRBD1. Germline V lookup: CDR1 SGHNT, CDR2 YENEEA. This CDR3 is built from 17 residues. The trim removed 5 bases at V and 0 bases at J, leaving 8 bases unmatched.

The V gene is TRBV27, the J gene TRBJ2-5, with 9 bases aligning to TRBD2. Losses at the gene ends were 0 bases for V and 5 bases for J; bases not matched to a gene: 4. There are 15 residues in the CDR3. Germline-derived CDR1 and CDR2 are MNHEY and SMNVEV (reference sequence). As DNA, the CDR3 is TGTGCCAGCAGTTTATCCGGACTAGCGCCCGAGACCCAGTACTTC. It translates to CASSLSGLAPETQYF.

This sequence joins TRBV6-1 and TRBJ2-5; possibly TRBD1 for D (6 bases). V lost 1 base and J 4 bases, leaving 16 bases between the germline ends. This CDR3 has 16 amino acids. CDR1 is MNHNS, CDR2 SASEGT, per germline. Here the CDR3 DNA reads TGTGCCAGCAGTGAAGAGTGGGCAGGGGACGGAGAGACCCAGTACTTC. Protein: CASSEEWAGDGETQYF.

The rearrangement joins TRBV6-5 to TRBJ1-2; D remains ambiguous. The CDR3 loop spans 13 amino acids. V was cut by 6 bases and J by 5 bases, with 13 bases left in between. Germline V gene data show CDR1 as MNHEY and CDR2 as SVGAGI. The CDR3 region has the DNA TGTGCCAGCAGCAATGGACTGCCGTATGGCTACACCTTC. Protein product: CASSNGLPYGYTF.

The chain uses TRBV19 and TRBJ2-1, with 9 bases aligning to TRBD1. This CDR3 contains 13 residues. Germline V gene sequence: CDR1 LNHDA, CDR2 SQIVND (reference sequence). The V and J ends lost 7 bases and 4 bases, in that order; junction bases with no gene match: 2. Here the CDR3 DNA reads TGTGCCAGTAACAGGGGGCTGTACAATGAGCAGTTCTTC. It translates to CASNRGLYNEQFF.

The chain couples TRBV7-9 to TRBJ2-7, with D possibly TRBD1 on 6 matching bases. Germline V gene sequence: CDR1 SEHNR, CDR2 FQNEAQ (reference sequence). The CDR3 spans 13 residues. The V and J ends lost 6 bases and 5 bases respectively, with 14 bases between them. CDR3 nucleotide sequence: TGTGCCAGCAGTACAGGGTTTTGGCACGAGCAGTACTTC. It yields the protein CASSTGFWHEQYF.

This clone was picked up one time. The chain uses TRBV5-5 and TRBJ1-3; D is undetermined. This CDR3 spans 16 amino acids. V shed 4 bases and J shed 0 bases, with 14 bases lying between them. Germline values: CDR1 SGHKS, CDR2 YYEKEE (reference sequence). The CDR3 reads CASSADFPSSGNTIYF. CDR3 nucleotide sequence: TGTGCCAGCAGCGCCGATTTCCCGAGCTCTGGAAACACCATATATTTT.

This clone was observed once. The chain couples TRBV11-2 to TRBJ1-2; 7 bases are shared with TRBD1. Looked up from germline, CDR1 is SGHAT and CDR2 is FQNNGV. J was trimmed by 5 bases and V by 6 bases; bases with no gene match: 3. The CDR3 sequence is 12 residues long. CDR3 region: CASRPTGYGYTF. In DNA, the CDR3 is TGTGCCAGCAGGCCGACAGGGTATGGCTACACCTTC.

This chain links TRBV5-1 with TRBJ1-6, with D uncertain. The length of the CDR3 is 14 residues. V lost 4 bases and J 7 bases, leaving 12 bases between the germline ends. Germline lookup yields CDR1 SGHRS and CDR2 YFSETQ. CDR3 coding DNA: TGCGCCAGCAGCCCTGCAGGCTACAATTCACCCCTCCACTTT. This translates into CASSPAGYNSPLHF.

A few counts support this clone. The CDR3 region is CASSPGTGGHTIYF. The DNA for the CDR3 is TGTGCCAGCAGCCCCGGGACAGGGGGCCACACCATATATTTT. The chain couples TRBV6-1 to TRBJ1-3; 12 nucleotides match TRBD1. Germline loops: CDR1 MNHNS, CDR2 SASEGT. This CDR3 is 14 amino acids long. V shed 6 bases, J shed 8 bases, and the junction held 5 bases outside the gene matches.

Concerning this clone: Its ends do not fully match the called genes, so a read error is possible. Other nucleotide sequences in the sample specify the same CDR3. The rearrangement links TRBV18 to TRBJ2-3; TRBD2 matches at 7 bases. Germline V gives CDR1 KGHSH, CDR2 LQKENI. There are 14 residues in the CDR3. The CDR3 DNA reads TGTGCCAGTTCACCCGGACTAGGAACAGATACGCAGTATTTT. Amino acid sequence: CASSPGLGTDTQYF. Filled out from reference TRBV18 and TRBJ2-3, the complete variable domain reads NAGVMQNPRHLVRRRGQEARLRCSPMKGHSHVYWYRQLPEEGLKFMVYLQKENIIDESGMPKERFSAEFPKEGPSILRIQQVVRGDSAAYFCASSPGLGTDTQYFGPGTRLTVL.

The genes are TRBV19 and TRBJ2-2; D unclear. The CDR3 extends over 14 amino acids. The V gene's germline CDR1 is LNHDA and CDR2 SQIVND (reference sequence). The germline V and J ends were trimmed by 5 bases and 4 bases, with 11 bases remaining between them. CDR3 coding DNA: TGTGCCAGTAGTGAGGTAGCCGGCACCGGGGAGCTGTTTTTT. Encoded protein: CASSEVAGTGELFF.

The rearrangement uses TRBV5-6 and TRBJ1-4; D gene uncertain. The CDR3 is 12 residues long. The germline V gene has CDR1 SGHDT and CDR2 YYEEEE. V gave up 8 bases and J gave up 5 bases, with 10 bases separating them. CDR3 DNA sequence: TGTGCCAGTGCAAGACTAAATGAAAAACTGTTTTTT. Protein sequence: CASARLNEKLFF.

J is TRBJ1-4 and V is TRBV2; D not certain. This CDR3 region has 15 residues. Germline values: CDR1 SNHLY, CDR2 FYNNEI. Trimming stripped 6 bases from V and 1 base from J, with 12 bases between. In DNA, the CDR3 is TGTGCCAGCAGATCATACGGTCAAACTAATGAAAAACTGTTTTTT. It encodes CASRSYGQTNEKLFF. The full variable domain, its missing parts supplied by reference TRBV2 and TRBJ1-4, is EPEVTQTPSHQVTQMGQEVILRCVPISNHLYFYWYRQILGQKVEFLVSFYNNEISEKSEIFDDQFSVERPDGSNFTLKIRSTKLEDSAMYFCASRSYGQTNEKLFFGSGTQLSVL.

The chain joins TRBV18 to TRBJ1-1, with D unresolved. The CDR3 has 14 residues. Deletions cut 3 bases from V and 6 bases from J, with 14 bases between. In germline, CDR1 is KGHSH, CDR2 LQKENI. The CDR3 DNA is TGTGCCAGCTCACCCCTGGAAGGAGGACCTGAAGCTTTCTTT. This codes for CASSPLEGGPEAFF. The whole variable domain, filled in from reference TRBV18 and TRBJ1-1, reads NAGVMQNPRHLVRRRGQEARLRCSPMKGHSHVYWYRQLPEEGLKFMVYLQKENIIDESGMPKERFSAEFPKEGPSILRIQQVVRGDSAAYFCASSPLEGGPEAFFGQGTRLTVV.

The chain has TRBV6-1 and TRBJ2-6; tentatively, D is TRBD1 (5 bases). With 1 base removed from V and 1 base from J, the gap between germline ends came to 11 bases. The germline V gene has CDR1 MNHNS and CDR2 SASEGT. The CDR3 totals 17 residues. The CDR3: CASSEGSGWSGANVLTF. The CDR3 DNA is TGTGCCAGCAGTGAAGGGTCAGGGTGGTCTGGGGCCAACGTCCTGACTTTC.